This is a list of T cell receptor beta chains from one sample in a study of shared clonotypes between healthy human individuals. Assay: immunoSEQ multiplex PCR; the TCRdb copy retains only in-frame clones and omits some. The table includes about 2,500,000 clones, roughly 92% detected once. Material for sequencing was naive CD4+ T cells sorted from blood. These receptors all come from a man aged 18 to 29 in good health. Each CDR3 is given with its conserved first and last residue. A D gene is named only where the DNA matches it firmly. For some rows the clone size is stated as once, few or many, or as a class when expanded; others skip it.

size | J | length | D | V | CDR3 | DNA
- | TRBJ2-3 | 15 | TRBD1 | TRBV10-3 | CAITPRGQFPDTQYF | TGTGCCATCACTCCCCGGGGACAGTTCCCAGATACGCAGTATTTT
- | TRBJ1-3 | 13 | - | TRBV12-5 | CASGLAPGNTIYF | TGTGCTAGTGGTTTGGCCCCAGGAAACACCATATATTTT
- | TRBJ2-7 | 15 | - | TRBV7-2 | CASSHAGTSFYEQYF | TGTGCCAGCAGCCACGCCGGGACCTCTTTCTACGAGCAGTACTTC
- | TRBJ1-6 | 13 | - | TRBV7-9 | CASRPTGPRPLHF | TGTGCCAGCAGACCAACAGGCCCAAGGCCCCTCCACTTT
- | TRBJ2-7 | 13 | TRBD1 | TRBV6-5 | CASIGTGAYEQYF | TGTGCCAGCATTGGGACAGGGGCCTACGAGCAGTACTTC
- | TRBJ1-2 | 13 | - | TRBV10-3 | CAISGGVGDGYTF | TGTGCCATCAGTGGGGGGGTGGGCGATGGCTACACCTTC
- | TRBJ2-7 | 13 | TRBD1 | TRBV18 | CASSPTGTYEQYF | TGTGCCAGCTCGCCGACAGGGACCTACGAGCAGTACTTC
- | TRBJ2-2 | 15 | TRBD2 | TRBV7-2 | CASSLVAGSSGELFF | TGTGCCAGCAGCTTAGTAGCGGGATCTTCCGGGGAGCTGTTTTTT
- | TRBJ1-2 | 14 | - | TRBV6-6 | CASSSPSRVESYTF | TGTGCCAGCAGTTCCCCATCCAGGGTGGAGAGCTACACCTTC
- | TRBJ1-2 | 16 | TRBD1 | TRBV7-9 | CASSLAGTGVDYGYTF | TGTGCCAGCAGCTTAGCGGGGACAGGGGTTGACTATGGCTACACCTTC
once | TRBJ1-6 | 16 | - | TRBV11-2 | CASSRGGSSYNSPLHF | TGTGCCAGCAGTAGGGGGGGGAGCTCCTATAATTCACCCCTCCACTTT
- | TRBJ1-2 | 12 | TRBD1 | TRBV10-3 | CAIKGRGDGYTF | TGTGCCATCAAGGGCAGGGGGGATGGCTACACCTTC
- | TRBJ2-5 | 16 | TRBD2 | TRBV7-2 | CASSLAGGWSQETQYF | TGTGCCAGCAGCTTAGCGGGGGGGTGGTCCCAAGAGACCCAGTACTTC
- | TRBJ2-5 | 15 | - | TRBV7-7 | CASSVRWGLGETQYF | TGTGCTAGCAGCGTAAGGTGGGGGTTAGGAGAGACCCAGTACTTC
- | TRBJ2-7 | 15 | - | TRBV5-4 | CASSYLEAGAYEQYF | TGTGCCAGCAGCTACCTCGAGGCAGGGGCCTACGAGCAGTACTTC
few | TRBJ1-1 | 15 | - | TRBV9 | CASSVVPGKNTEAFF | TGTGCCAGCAGCGTAGTCCCAGGGAAGAACACTGAAGCTTTCTTT
- | TRBJ2-7 | 15 | - | TRBV5-1 | CASSLDGQPLYEQYF | TGCGCCAGCAGCTTGGACGGACAGCCCCTCTACGAGCAGTACTTC
- | TRBJ1-4 | 14 | - | TRBV5-5 | CASSLETPGEKLFF | TGTGCCAGCAGCTTGGAGACTCCGGGTGAAAAACTGTTTTTT
- | TRBJ1-5 | 13 | - | TRBV19 | CASSIRVDQPQHF | TGTGCCAGTAGTATCAGGGTTGATCAGCCCCAGCATTTT
- | TRBJ1-5 | 14 | TRBD1 | TRBV6-1 | CASSELQGNQPQHF | TGTGCCAGCAGTGAACTACAGGGGAATCAGCCCCAGCATTTT
- | TRBJ2-1 | 15 | TRBD2 | TRBV29-1 | CSVDRLGGGSDEQFF | TGCAGCGTTGACAGATTGGGCGGGGGGAGCGATGAGCAGTTCTTC
once | TRBJ2-7 | 14 | TRBD2 | TRBV11-2 | CASSPSAGGYEQYF | TGTGCCAGCAGCCCCTCCGCGGGGGGCTACGAGCAGTACTTC
few | TRBJ2-5 | 12 | - | TRBV30 | CACHRVTETQYF | TGTGCCTGCCACAGGGTAACAGAGACCCAGTACTTC
- | TRBJ1-2 | 14 | - | TRBV5-1 | CASSLDNWNYGYTF | TGCGCCAGCAGCTTGGACAATTGGAACTATGGCTACACCTTC
- | TRBJ1-1 | 11 | - | TRBV28 | CASISAGGAFF | TGTGCCAGCATCTCGGCCGGGGGAGCTTTCTTT
- | TRBJ2-5 | 14 | - | TRBV6-5 | CASSYGGNRETQYF | TGTGCCAGCAGTTACGGGGGAAACAGGGAGACCCAGTACTTC
- | TRBJ1-1 | 15 | - | TRBV7-9 | CASSLVPQAGTEAFF | TGTGCCAGCAGCTTAGTGCCCCAGGCGGGGACTGAAGCTTTCTTT
once | TRBJ2-7 | 13 | - | TRBV7-2 | CASSPGPPGEQYF | TGTGCCAGCAGCCCAGGGCCCCCTGGCGAGCAGTACTTC
- | TRBJ1-1 | 13 | TRBD1 | TRBV6-6 | CASNTGGGTEAFF | TGTGCCAGCAACACAGGGGGGGGCACTGAAGCTTTCTTT